The T cell receptor beta chain under discussion was sequenced for a study of T cells in localized non-small cell lung cancer. Some clones are missing from TCRdb's copy, which holds only in-frame ones; the method was immunoSEQ multiplex PCR. The table includes tens of thousands of clones, roughly 86% detected once. The CDR3 is 13 amino acids. The V and J ends lost 5 bases and 7 bases, in that order; junction bases with no gene match: 6. Germline loops: CDR1 MRHNA, CDR2 SNTAGT. This TCR derives from a man aged 35 to 69 with stage I lung adenocarcinoma. Sequences were derived from peripheral blood, sampled before any cancer treatment. The chain joins TRBV6-4 to TRBJ1-2; 8 bases are shared with TRBD1. The DNA of the CDR3 is TGTGCCAGCAGTTCAGGGGGGACAGGTGGCTACACCTTC. Translated, it gives CASSSGGTGGYTF.